A single T cell receptor (beta chain) is shown here with its context. The entry originates in a study of control samples from healthy donors and cancer patients. Produced via immunoSEQ multiplex PCR; TCRdb's table is partial and in-frame only. This table has about 230,000 clones, over 75% appearing once. Trimming shortened V by 3 bases and J by 6 bases, and 9 bases separated the two germline ends. This CDR3 comprises 14 residues. The germline CDR1 and CDR2 sequences are MNHEY and SVGEGT. The gene calls are TRBV6-2 or TRBV6-3 and TRBJ1-6; no clear D. Material for sequencing was PBMCs. The clonotype comes from an older woman with lung cancer. CDR3 sequence (DNA): TGTGCCAGCAGTTATTCAGTCAGTAATTCACCCCTCCACTTT. This translates into CASSYSVSNSPLHF.